This T cell receptor beta chain was retrieved from a study of regulatory T cells in long-lasting Graves disease. Relying on iRepertoire HTBI primers and Arm-PCR of CDR3 regions, the team built TCR beta libraries. Per the original methods: The identification of 60 or so TRBV and roughly 15 TRBJ segments was made across samples. Via MiXCR, TCRdb re-called the multiplex PCR reads, giving one row per CDR3 protein. The V and J calls were not made by the authors but by TCRdb's processing. The sample records approximately 290,000 distinct CDR3 sequences, roughly a fifth being singletons. Notes on this clonotype: What it binds is unknown.

As to time point: persistent/refractory GD, antithyroid drugs over 5 years with positive TRAb. Construction of the TCR library relied on RNA isolated from PBMCs. General study points: The small sample size may have reduced accuracy.

The CDR3 runs to 16 residues. Germline V gene lookup returns CDR1 PRHDT and CDR2 FYEKMQ (reference sequence). The trim removed 4 bases at V and 3 bases at J, leaving 7 bases unmatched. This chain links TRBV13 with TRBJ2-2, with 8 bases that match TRBD2. Sequencing used peripheral blood mononuclear cells (PBMCs), obtained when the disease was refractory, from a patient treated with antithyroid drugs. The TCR was taken from a female donor with Graves disease. CDR3 coding DNA: TGTGCCAGCAGCTCTGTAGCGGGAAGTTACACCGGGGAGCTGTTTTTT. Translation: CASSSVAGSYTGELFF.